This entry features one T cell receptor beta chain sequence. Its cognate antigen is unknown. The data derive from a study of shared clonotypes between healthy human individuals. Study-wide results and caveats: For sorted subsets, rarefaction showed incomplete sequencing despite large depth.

Method: immunoSEQ multiplex PCR; TCRdb's copy keeps in-frame clones and lacks some. The sample has 650,000 to 800,000 clones, about 91% seen once; the top ten hold approximately 24%. Naive CD8 cells, CD45RO-negative and positively selected for CCR7, excluded terminally differentiated effector memory CD45RA+ cells. Donation came from healthy HIV-negative adults that had no recent acute infections or vaccinations. The CDR3 loop spans 18 amino acids. Germline V gives CDR1 SGHRS, CDR2 YFSETQ. Trimming took 4 bases from V and 4 from J; bases not matched to a gene: 12. Sequenced: naive CD8+ T cells sorted from blood. The clonotype originates from a man aged 25-40 years in good health. This chain uses TRBV5-1 with TRBJ2-2; TRBD2 agrees at 11 bases. The CDR3, as DNA: TGCGCCAGCAGCCCTACGACCGCTAGCGGGAGGACCACCGGGGAGCTGTTTTTT. Its translation is CASSPTTASGRTTGELFF. Variable domain in full (rest from reference TRBV5-1 and TRBJ2-2): KAGVTQTPRYLIKTRGQQVTLSCSPISGHRSVSWYQQTPGQGLQFLFEYFSETQRNKGNFPGRFSGRQFSNSRSEMNVSTLELGDSALYLCASSPTTASGRTTGELFFGEGSRLTVL.